This T cell receptor (beta chain) was sequenced during a study of CD8 T cells in Susac syndrome. Background on the study: Clinically active disease was present in 5 or 6 of the sequenced Susac syndrome patients. About 8 of these patients were in remission.

cDNA came from roughly 0.53 to 1 ug RNA primed by random hexamers. Amplification of the TCR beta CDR3 was carried out by immunoSEQ multiplex PCR, which spanned a total of 54 Vbeta and 13 Jbeta segments. TCRdb processed the immunoSEQ multiplex PCR reads anew with MiXCR; each CDR3 protein has one entry. This sample carries 150,000 to 200,000 distinct CDR3 sequences, roughly nine tenths of them seen once, and the ten largest clones take 0.075% to 0.095%. Trimming cost V 4 bases and J 0 bases, with 6 bases left between them. This CDR3 contains 12 residues. Germline V gene data show CDR1 as GTSNPN and CDR2 as SVGIG (reference sequence). As for this clonotype: Its specificity is not known.

Findings and caveats of the study: There was no clonal expansion in the CD4+ T cell repertoires of Susac syndrome.

Sample: CD4+ T cells from PBMCs. The receptor comes from a human donor with Susac syndrome. This chain links TRBV30 with TRBJ1-2; D not certain. CDR3 in amino acids: CAWTATNYGYTF. For the CDR3, the DNA is TGTGCCTGGACGGCTACTAACTATGGCTACACCTTC. The variable domain in full, with the rest retrieved from reference TRBV30 and TRBJ1-2, is SQTIHQWPATLVQPVGSPLSLECTVEGTSNPNLYWYRQAAGRGLQLLFYSVGIGQISSEVPQNLSASRPQDRQFILSSKKLLLSDSGFYLCAWTATNYGYTFGSGTRLTVV.